This TCR beta chain stems from a study of blood T cell repertoires in COVID-19. CDR1 and CDR2 (germline): SGHNT, YYREEE (reference sequence). Germline trimming cut 0 bases from V and 3 bases from J; bases unmatched to any gene: 4. The CDR3 extends over 17 amino acids. This clone has a single count. Measured with immunoSEQ multiplex PCR; TCRdb has only the in-frame clones, and not every one. The sample has around 700,000 clones, 75% to 90% seen once. The receptor was derived from a woman aged 18-35 years with acute or convalescent COVID-19. The specimen sequenced was peripheral blood. The rearrangement links TRBV5-4 to TRBJ2-6, with 9 bases aligning to TRBD2. The CDR3 loop reads CASSLGGGARGANVLTF. Here the CDR3 DNA reads TGTGCCAGCAGCTTGGGCGGGGGGGCACGTGGGGCCAACGTCCTGACTTTC.